A selection of T cell receptor beta chains follows, all from one sample in a study of lymphopenia after photon versus proton radiotherapy. TCRdb keeps only in-frame clones here, not all; method: immunoSEQ multiplex PCR. This table holds 50,000 to 75,000 clones, 70% to 90% found once. This material consisted of peripheral blood, taken from a patient treated with photon-based radiotherapy. The receptors here all came from a middle-aged man with gastric cancer. Both conserved end residues are part of each CDR3. A D gene is named only where the DNA matches it firmly. Clone size is not always given. Where it is, it says once, few, many or a class for expanded clones.

j_gene: TRBJ1-2; d_gene: .; v_gene: TRBV30; abundance: .; len: 13; CDR3aa: CAWTNGRSDGYTF; CDR3nt: TGTGCCTGGACCAATGGGAGATCCGATGGCTACACCTTC
j_gene: TRBJ2-7; d_gene: TRBD1; v_gene: TRBV10-1; abundance: .; len: 14; CDR3aa: CASSAGQIPYEQYF; CDR3nt: TGCGCCAGCAGTGCGGGACAGATTCCCTACGAGCAGTACTTC
j_gene: TRBJ2-7; d_gene: TRBD2; v_gene: TRBV11-2; abundance: .; len: 19; CDR3aa: CASSLGRLAGAVSSYEQYF; CDR3nt: TGTGCCAGCAGCTTAGGGCGGCTAGCGGGGGCCGTAAGCTCCTACGAGCAGTACTTC
j_gene: TRBJ1-4; d_gene: TRBD1; v_gene: TRBV2; abundance: .; len: 16; CDR3aa: CASSIQGGGGNEKLFF; CDR3nt: TGTGCCAGCAGTATCCAAGGGGGCGGTGGGAATGAAAAACTGTTTTTT
j_gene: TRBJ1-2; d_gene: .; v_gene: TRBV30; abundance: .; len: 11; CDR3aa: CAWSRSGGYTF; CDR3nt: TGTGCCTGGAGTCGGAGCGGTGGCTACACCTTC
j_gene: TRBJ1-2; d_gene: .; v_gene: TRBV19; abundance: .; len: 16; CDR3aa: CASRDARGGPRYGYTF; CDR3nt: TGTGCCAGTAGGGATGCCCGGGGGGGCCCTCGGTATGGCTACACCTTC
j_gene: TRBJ2-3; d_gene: TRBD1; v_gene: TRBV7-2; abundance: .; len: 15; CDR3aa: CASTLQGGGTDTQYF; CDR3nt: TGTGCCAGCACTTTACAGGGGGGTGGCACAGATACGCAGTATTTT
j_gene: TRBJ2-2; d_gene: TRBD1; v_gene: TRBV19; abundance: few; len: 17; CDR3aa: CASTPPGGRGHNGELFF; CDR3nt: TGTGCCAGTACCCCTCCAGGTGGCAGGGGGCATAACGGGGAGCTGTTTTTT
j_gene: TRBJ2-2; d_gene: .; v_gene: TRBV19; abundance: .; len: 16; CDR3aa: CASSTSGAPNTGELFF; CDR3nt: TGTGCCAGTAGTACCTCAGGGGCCCCGAACACCGGGGAGCTGTTTTTT
j_gene: TRBJ1-4; d_gene: .; v_gene: TRBV5-5; abundance: .; len: 14; CDR3aa: CASSPGPGTEKLFF; CDR3nt: TGTGCCAGCAGCCCAGGACCCGGTACTGAAAAACTGTTTTTT
j_gene: TRBJ1-1; d_gene: TRBD1; v_gene: TRBV5-1; abundance: .; len: 16; CDR3aa: CASSSGTGGKGTEAFF; CDR3nt: TGCGCCAGCAGCTCTGGGACAGGGGGAAAGGGGACTGAAGCTTTCTTT
j_gene: TRBJ2-1; d_gene: TRBD2; v_gene: TRBV9; abundance: .; len: 16; CDR3aa: CASSVGLAGLYNEQFF; CDR3nt: TGTGCCAGCAGCGTAGGACTAGCGGGGCTCTACAATGAGCAGTTCTTC
j_gene: TRBJ2-2; d_gene: TRBD1; v_gene: TRBV30; abundance: .; len: 13; CDR3aa: CAWRQGSTGELFF; CDR3nt: TGTGCCTGGAGACAGGGGAGCACCGGGGAGCTGTTTTTT
j_gene: TRBJ1-6; d_gene: .; v_gene: TRBV6-5; abundance: few; len: 13; CDR3aa: CASKADYNSPLHF; CDR3nt: TGTGCCAGCAAGGCCGATTACAATTCACCCCTCCACTTT
j_gene: TRBJ2-2; d_gene: .; v_gene: TRBV10-3; abundance: .; len: 15; CDR3aa: CAISGGAQNTGELFF; CDR3nt: TGTGCCATCAGTGGGGGGGCCCAGAACACCGGGGAGCTGTTTTTT
j_gene: TRBJ1-2; d_gene: .; v_gene: TRBV7-2; abundance: .; len: 14; CDR3aa: CASSIGTSNYGYTF; CDR3nt: TGTGCCAGCAGCATTGGGACCTCTAACTATGGCTACACCTTC
j_gene: TRBJ1-3; d_gene: .; v_gene: TRBV18; abundance: .; len: 15; CDR3aa: CASSPGAGSGNTIYF; CDR3nt: TGTGCCAGCTCACCCGGCGCGGGATCAGGAAACACCATATATTTT
j_gene: TRBJ2-3; d_gene: .; v_gene: TRBV5-4; abundance: .; len: 15; CDR3aa: CASSPYGYSTDTQYF; CDR3nt: TGTGCCAGCAGCCCCTATGGGTACAGCACAGATACGCAGTATTTT
j_gene: TRBJ2-3; d_gene: .; v_gene: TRBV4-2; abundance: .; len: 17; CDR3aa: CASSQGRGGSSTDTQYF; CDR3nt: TGTGCCAGCAGCCAAGGCCGCGGCGGATCTAGCACAGATACGCAGTATTTT
j_gene: TRBJ2-3; d_gene: .; v_gene: TRBV4-1; abundance: .; len: 15; CDR3aa: CASSQEEGLEDTQYF; CDR3nt: TGCGCCAGCAGCCAAGAGGAGGGCCTGGAAGATACGCAGTATTTT
j_gene: TRBJ1-1; d_gene: .; v_gene: TRBV9; abundance: .; len: 14; CDR3aa: CASSVNSGNTEAFF; CDR3nt: TGTGCCAGCAGCGTCAACAGCGGGAACACTGAAGCTTTCTTT
j_gene: TRBJ1-2; d_gene: TRBD1; v_gene: TRBV7-9; abundance: .; len: 16; CDR3aa: CASSSPGQGFGYGYTF; CDR3nt: TGTGCCAGCAGCTCCCCCGGACAGGGGTTCGGGTATGGCTACACCTTC
j_gene: TRBJ1-5; d_gene: .; v_gene: TRBV7-2; abundance: .; len: 12; CDR3aa: CASSRDGQPQHF; CDR3nt: TGTGCCAGCAGCCGGGATGGTCAGCCCCAGCATTTT
j_gene: TRBJ2-7; d_gene: TRBD2; v_gene: TRBV25-1; abundance: .; len: 15; CDR3aa: CASSDPREGNYEQYF; CDR3nt: TGTGCCAGCAGTGACCCCCGGGAGGGGAACTACGAGCAGTACTTC
j_gene: TRBJ2-3; d_gene: TRBD1; v_gene: TRBV18; abundance: .; len: 19; CDR3aa: CASSPRATGGASFRDTQYF; CDR3nt: TGTGCCAGCTCACCACGAGCTACAGGGGGCGCATCTTTCAGAGATACGCAGTATTTT
j_gene: TRBJ1-6; d_gene: .; v_gene: TRBV6-1; abundance: .; len: 15; CDR3aa: CASSGVWGANSPLHF; CDR3nt: TGTGCCAGCAGTGGTGTTTGGGGCGCAAATTCACCCCTCCACTTT
j_gene: TRBJ1-4; d_gene: .; v_gene: TRBV19; abundance: .; len: 12; CDR3aa: CASSRGHEKLFF; CDR3nt: TGTGCCAGTAGCAGGGGCCATGAAAAACTGTTTTTT
j_gene: TRBJ2-7; d_gene: TRBD1; v_gene: TRBV10-3; abundance: .; len: 13; CDR3aa: CAITLQGFYEQYF; CDR3nt: TGTGCCATCACCTTACAGGGGTTCTACGAGCAGTACTTC
j_gene: TRBJ1-2; d_gene: TRBD1; v_gene: TRBV29-1; abundance: .; len: 14; CDR3aa: CSVRADRGHYGYTF; CDR3nt: TGCAGCGTTAGGGCAGACAGGGGCCACTATGGCTACACCTTC
j_gene: TRBJ2-3; d_gene: .; v_gene: TRBV2; abundance: .; len: 14; CDR3aa: CASSEAFAGATQYF; CDR3nt: TGTGCCAGCAGTGAAGCCTTCGCGGGTGCTACGCAGTATTTT
j_gene: TRBJ2-2; d_gene: TRBD2; v_gene: TRBV7-2; abundance: .; len: 15; CDR3aa: CASSFLRGGTGELFF; CDR3nt: TGTGCCAGCAGCTTCCTGCGGGGGGGGACCGGGGAGCTGTTTTTT
j_gene: TRBJ2-3; d_gene: .; v_gene: TRBV5-1; abundance: .; len: 15; CDR3aa: CASSRAGVTTDTQYF; CDR3nt: TGCGCCAGCAGCCGAGCCGGGGTTACGACAGATACGCAGTATTTT
j_gene: TRBJ2-7; d_gene: TRBD2; v_gene: TRBV4-1; abundance: .; len: 17; CDR3aa: CASSQEAGSWSSYEQYF; CDR3nt: TGCGCCAGCAGCCAAGAAGCGGGGTCATGGTCCTCCTACGAGCAGTACTTC
j_gene: TRBJ2-1; d_gene: TRBD1; v_gene: TRBV27; abundance: few; len: 16; CDR3aa: CASSDLQGWVGREQFF; CDR3nt: TGTGCCAGCAGCGATTTACAGGGGTGGGTTGGTCGTGAGCAGTTCTTC
j_gene: TRBJ2-7; d_gene: .; v_gene: TRBV7-6; abundance: .; len: 15; CDR3aa: CASSSLGGSSYEQYF; CDR3nt: TGTGCCAGCAGCTCCTTGGGGGGCTCATCCTACGAGCAGTACTTC
j_gene: TRBJ1-1; d_gene: TRBD1; v_gene: TRBV18; abundance: once; len: 15; CDR3aa: CASSQGQGLNTEAFF; CDR3nt: TGTGCCAGCTCACAAGGACAGGGGCTAAACACTGAAGCTTTCTTT
j_gene: TRBJ1-3; d_gene: TRBD1; v_gene: TRBV10-3; abundance: .; len: 16; CDR3aa: CAISGTGTGGGNTIYF; CDR3nt: TGTGCCATCAGTGGGACCGGGACAGGGGGAGGAAACACCATATATTTT
j_gene: TRBJ1-5; d_gene: .; v_gene: TRBV28; abundance: .; len: 14; CDR3aa: CASSSPPGDQPQHF; CDR3nt: TGTGCCAGCAGTTCGCCCCCTGGCGATCAGCCCCAGCATTTT
j_gene: TRBJ2-1; d_gene: TRBD1; v_gene: TRBV5-1; abundance: .; len: 14; CDR3aa: CASSEGASYNEQFF; CDR3nt: TGCGCCAGCAGCGAGGGGGCCTCCTACAATGAGCAGTTCTTC
j_gene: TRBJ2-5; d_gene: .; v_gene: TRBV12-5; abundance: .; len: 15; CDR3aa: CASGSPTGFGETQYF; CDR3nt: TGTGCTAGTGGTTCACCAACAGGATTTGGAGAGACCCAGTACTTC
j_gene: TRBJ2-1; d_gene: TRBD1; v_gene: TRBV7-9; abundance: few; len: 14; CDR3aa: CASSSRTGGPEQFF; CDR3nt: TGTGCCAGCAGCTCAAGGACAGGGGGCCCTGAGCAGTTCTTC
j_gene: TRBJ2-7; d_gene: TRBD1; v_gene: TRBV15; abundance: .; len: 15; CDR3aa: CATSRGTGGFDEQYF; CDR3nt: TGTGCCACCAGCAGAGGGACAGGGGGCTTCGACGAGCAGTACTTC
j_gene: TRBJ2-5; d_gene: .; v_gene: TRBV7-9; abundance: few; len: 12; CDR3aa: CASSLVGETQYF; CDR3nt: TGTGCCAGCAGCTTAGTGGGAGAGACCCAGTACTTC
j_gene: TRBJ2-1; d_gene: TRBD2; v_gene: TRBV6-4; abundance: once; len: 15; CDR3aa: CASSAQAGAGNEQFF; CDR3nt: TGTGCCAGCAGTGCCCAAGCGGGGGCGGGGAATGAGCAGTTCTTC